The entry below describes one TCR beta chain. What this receptor recognizes is not known. No per-base quality is available; no much larger clone lies one base away. The immunoSEQ Assay, a bias-controlled multiplex PCR, was used to amplify TCRbeta CDR3 regions from genomic DNA. The paper's processing steps were these. Within the assay, amplification of reference gene primers was used to estimate how many nucleated cells each sample contained. To quantify the absolute abundance of each unique TCRbeta CDR3 rearrangement, sequence reads were collapsed and filtered. For each sample, productive Simpson clonality was calculated by taking the square root of Simpson's diversity index across productive rearrangements. Imported from immuneACCESS, the table was reduced by TCRdb to in-frame sequences with V and J called. These copies leave out some clones; in studies compared against another copy, an unresolved V gene accounts for under half, and the cause of the remainder is not known. D and trimming come from the DNA, and the V and J calls and clone size come from that table. The sample profile shows some 270,000 clones; roughly 88% of them were found once. 5% to 7% of the sample belongs to the ten largest clones.

In Seattle, one collaborating source enrolled patients while the infection was active and tracked those patients longitudinally over the course of disease. Collaborating institutions collected whole blood in K2EDTA tubes following their own protocols. For TCRbeta analysis, collaborators shipped samples in one of three forms: frozen whole blood, isolated PBMCs, or DNA extracted from either of those sample types. This record comes from a study of blood T cell repertoires in COVID-19 (dated by TCRdb to the early 2020s). Concerning the study at large: Collaborator samples came from the United States, Italy and Spain and covered acute and convalescent phases of COVID-19. The prospective study material was composed of cDNA or gDNA derived from T cells, B-cell-depleted T cells, or PBMCs. Deeply sampled blood TCRbeta repertoires from subjects exposed to, actively infected with, or recovered from COVID-19 were included in the dataset. The repertoires were released in a freely available public database intended as a resource for research on the immune response to SARS-CoV-2. The samples were drawn from the first 160 participants of the ongoing ImmuneRACE study and from 1,200 or so subjects provided by 6 global collaborators. Nearly every sample came with metadata listing a de-identified subject ID, COVID-19 status, age in years and sex. Where HLA class I and class II types were available, the types were taken from metadata supplied by the sample provider, not from assay-based typing. Summary of the overall study and its limitations: The amount of clinical and demographic metadata varied by source and participant and was provided uncurated.

CDR1 MDHEN and CDR2 SYDVKM were looked up in the germline V gene. V was cut back by 4 bases and J by 4 bases, leaving a gap of 13 bases between them. The CDR3 contains 14 residues, cysteine and phenylalanine counted. The entry retains the CDR3 DNA only, 42 bases that are in frame from base 1. Sequenced sample: peripheral blood. The sequence derives from a woman older than 75 with COVID-19, enrolled during active disease. The chain was built from TRBV28 and TRBJ1-2, with the D gene uncertain. The CDR3 in this case is CASSWEPQPYGYTF. The DNA reads TGTGCCAGCAGTTGGGAGCCTCAGCCCTATGGCTACACCTTC.